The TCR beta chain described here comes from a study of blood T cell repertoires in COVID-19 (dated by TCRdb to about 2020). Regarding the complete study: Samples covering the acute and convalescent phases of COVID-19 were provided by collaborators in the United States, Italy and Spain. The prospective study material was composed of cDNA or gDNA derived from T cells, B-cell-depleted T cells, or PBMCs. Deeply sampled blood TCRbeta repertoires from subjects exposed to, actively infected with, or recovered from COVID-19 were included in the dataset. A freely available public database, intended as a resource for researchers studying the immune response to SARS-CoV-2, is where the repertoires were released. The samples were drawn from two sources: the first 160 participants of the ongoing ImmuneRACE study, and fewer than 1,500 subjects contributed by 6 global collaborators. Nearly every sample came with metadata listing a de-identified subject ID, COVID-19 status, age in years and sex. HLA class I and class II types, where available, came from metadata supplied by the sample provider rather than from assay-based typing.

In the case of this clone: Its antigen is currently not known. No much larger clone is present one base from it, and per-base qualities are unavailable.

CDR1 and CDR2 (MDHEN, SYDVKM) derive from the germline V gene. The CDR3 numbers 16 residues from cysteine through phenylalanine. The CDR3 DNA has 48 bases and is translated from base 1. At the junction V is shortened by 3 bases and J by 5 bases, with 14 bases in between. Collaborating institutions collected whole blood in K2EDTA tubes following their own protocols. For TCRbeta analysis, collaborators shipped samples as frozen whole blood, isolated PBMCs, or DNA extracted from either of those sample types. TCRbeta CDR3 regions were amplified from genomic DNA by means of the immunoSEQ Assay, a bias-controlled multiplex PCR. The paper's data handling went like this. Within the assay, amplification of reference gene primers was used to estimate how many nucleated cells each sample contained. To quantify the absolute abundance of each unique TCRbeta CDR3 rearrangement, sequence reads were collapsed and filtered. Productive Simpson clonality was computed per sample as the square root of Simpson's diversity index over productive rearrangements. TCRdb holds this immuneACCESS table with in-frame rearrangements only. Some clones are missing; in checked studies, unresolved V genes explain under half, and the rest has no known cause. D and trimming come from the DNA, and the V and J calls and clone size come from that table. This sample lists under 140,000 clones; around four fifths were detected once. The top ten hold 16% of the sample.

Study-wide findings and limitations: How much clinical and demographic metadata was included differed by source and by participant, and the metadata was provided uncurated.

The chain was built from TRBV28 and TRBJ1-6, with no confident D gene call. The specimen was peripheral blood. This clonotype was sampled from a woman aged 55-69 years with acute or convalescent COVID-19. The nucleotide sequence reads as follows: TGTGCCAGCAGTTTGGAACTCTTAGCCGATAATTCACCCCTCCACTTT. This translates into CASSLELLADNSPLHF.